The sample holds many counts of the clone carrying this TCR beta chain. The target antigen is unknown. This sample is part of a study of T cells in Graves' hyperthyroidism and ophthalmopathy. Overall study: Peripheral blood was secured at the point of initial diagnosis, before any treatment. Findings and caveats of the study: Blood also carried most thyroid clonotypes expanded above 0.001.

Germline CDR1 is MNHEY and CDR2 is SMNVEV (reference sequence). Trimming stripped 1 base from V and 1 base from J, with 13 bases between. The CDR3 length is 16 residues. TCR beta CDR3 sequences were amplified from RNA transcripts. Using the HTBI primer set, a first-round RT-PCR was run on the TCR CDR3. A single record per CDR3 protein comes from TCRdb applying MiXCR to the multiplex PCR reads. The data hold under 300,000 distinct CDR3 sequences, with roughly 15% observed a single time. The chain has TRBV27 and TRBJ2-5, with unresolved D. Input material: blood. The sequence derives from a young woman with Graves' hyperthyroidism that later progressed to Graves' ophthalmopathy. CDR3 nucleotide sequence: TGTGCCAGCAGTTTATTCGGCTTCAGCACCCAAGAGACCCAGTACTTC. It yields the protein CASSLFGFSTQETQYF.